The rows below give T cell receptor beta chains drawn from one sample of a study of cytomegalovirus exposure and HLA in healthy donors. Sequencing used immunoSEQ multiplex PCR; TCRdb keeps in-frame clones, though not all of them. The table includes 85,000 to 100,000 clones, 50% to 80% detected once. The sequenced sample was PBMCs. The receptors come from a man aged 60 to 69 in good health and CMV-seronegative. Both conserved end residues are part of each CDR3. The order of the fields is D gene, J gene, V gene, clone size, CDR3 protein, CDR3 DNA. D genes are given only for firm matches. A row's size may be missing; if present it is once, few, many or a size class.

d_call: TRBD2; j_call: TRBJ2-7; v_call: TRBV11-2; clone_size: NA; cdr3_aa: CASSFVAGNPYEQYF; cdr3_nt: TGTGCCAGCAGCTTCGTAGCGGGAAATCCCTACGAGCAGTACTTC
d_call: TRBD2; j_call: TRBJ2-1; v_call: TRBV19; clone_size: NA; cdr3_aa: CASSIGLAGGNYNEQFF; cdr3_nt: TGTGCCAGTAGTATTGGACTAGCGGGAGGTAACTACAATGAGCAGTTCTTC
d_call: NA; j_call: TRBJ1-2; v_call: TRBV6-5; clone_size: NA; cdr3_aa: CASRTPGDLFYGYTF; cdr3_nt: TGTGCCAGCCGGACCCCAGGGGATCTTTTCTATGGCTACACCTTC
d_call: TRBD1; j_call: TRBJ1-1; v_call: TRBV4-2; clone_size: few; cdr3_aa: CASSQGDRDTEAFF; cdr3_nt: TGTGCCAGCAGCCAGGGTGACAGGGACACTGAAGCTTTCTTT
d_call: TRBD2; j_call: TRBJ2-5; v_call: TRBV6-4; clone_size: NA; cdr3_aa: CASRKNTSGEQETQYF; cdr3_nt: TGTGCCAGCAGGAAAAATACTAGCGGGGAGCAAGAGACCCAGTACTTC
d_call: NA; j_call: TRBJ2-2; v_call: TRBV11-1; clone_size: few; cdr3_aa: CASSPDGRETGELFF; cdr3_nt: TGTGCCAGCAGCCCGGATGGTAGGGAGACCGGGGAGCTGTTTTTT
d_call: TRBD1; j_call: TRBJ2-2; v_call: TRBV7-9; clone_size: few; cdr3_aa: CASSQGDRGNTGELFF; cdr3_nt: TGTGCCAGCAGCCAAGGGGACAGGGGAAACACCGGGGAGCTGTTTTTT
d_call: NA; j_call: TRBJ1-5; v_call: TRBV29-1; clone_size: few; cdr3_aa: CSVEDRGGQPQHF; cdr3_nt: TGCAGCGTTGAAGATCGGGGGGGTCAGCCCCAGCATTTT
d_call: TRBD1; j_call: TRBJ1-2; v_call: TRBV27; clone_size: few; cdr3_aa: CASSFRGGQQGVGYTF; cdr3_nt: TGTGCCAGCAGTTTTCGGGGGGGACAGCAAGGAGTGGGCTACACCTTC
d_call: TRBD2; j_call: TRBJ2-1; v_call: TRBV6-1; clone_size: NA; cdr3_aa: CASTLAGGEQFF; cdr3_nt: TGTGCCAGCACGCTAGCGGGAGGGGAGCAGTTCTTC
d_call: NA; j_call: TRBJ1-2; v_call: TRBV16; clone_size: once; cdr3_aa: CASSPLQGQGNYGYTF; cdr3_nt: TGTGCCAGCAGCCCCTTACAGGGTCAGGGGAACTATGGCTACACCTTC
d_call: TRBD2; j_call: TRBJ2-1; v_call: TRBV11-1; clone_size: NA; cdr3_aa: CASLKKAGETYNEQFF; cdr3_nt: TGTGCCAGCCTCAAAAAGGCGGGAGAAACCTACAATGAGCAGTTCTTC
d_call: TRBD1; j_call: TRBJ2-1; v_call: TRBV6-5; clone_size: NA; cdr3_aa: CASSRQGESYNEQFF; cdr3_nt: TGTGCCAGCAGCAGACAGGGGGAATCCTACAATGAGCAGTTCTTC
d_call: NA; j_call: TRBJ2-2; v_call: TRBV6-1; clone_size: NA; cdr3_aa: CASTKRLRDTGELFF; cdr3_nt: TGTGCCAGCACTAAGAGGTTGAGGGACACCGGGGAGCTGTTTTTT
d_call: NA; j_call: TRBJ2-2; v_call: TRBV6-5; clone_size: few; cdr3_aa: CASSRTGKSTGELFF; cdr3_nt: TGTGCCAGCAGTAGAACGGGGAAGAGCACCGGGGAGCTGTTTTTT
d_call: NA; j_call: TRBJ1-1; v_call: TRBV19; clone_size: NA; cdr3_aa: CASSSTGLNTEAFF; cdr3_nt: TGTGCCAGTAGTTCAACAGGGCTGAACACTGAAGCTTTCTTT
d_call: NA; j_call: TRBJ1-2; v_call: TRBV14; clone_size: few; cdr3_aa: CASSQGRPYGYTF; cdr3_nt: TGTGCCAGCAGCCAAGGGAGACCCTATGGCTACACCTTC
d_call: TRBD2; j_call: TRBJ2-7; v_call: TRBV2; clone_size: NA; cdr3_aa: CASSERTSGAYEQYF; cdr3_nt: TGTGCCAGCAGTGAACGGACTAGCGGTGCCTACGAGCAGTACTTC
d_call: NA; j_call: TRBJ2-7; v_call: TRBV30; clone_size: NA; cdr3_aa: CAWGSQATYEQYF; cdr3_nt: TGTGCCTGGGGTTCCCAGGCTACCTACGAGCAGTACTTC
d_call: NA; j_call: TRBJ1-2; v_call: TRBV6-1; clone_size: NA; cdr3_aa: CASSSLQSRYGYTF; cdr3_nt: TGTGCCAGCAGTTCCTTACAGAGTCGCTATGGCTACACCTTC
d_call: NA; j_call: TRBJ2-7; v_call: TRBV30; clone_size: NA; cdr3_aa: CAGERQYEQYF; cdr3_nt: TGTGCCGGGGAGAGGCAATACGAGCAGTACTTC
d_call: NA; j_call: TRBJ1-5; v_call: TRBV28; clone_size: NA; cdr3_aa: CASSPTDSNQPQHF; cdr3_nt: TGTGCCAGCAGCCCTACAGATAGCAATCAGCCCCAGCATTTT
d_call: NA; j_call: TRBJ1-4; v_call: TRBV28; clone_size: few; cdr3_aa: CASSRFGEKLFF; cdr3_nt: TGTGCCAGCAGCCGGTTTGGTGAAAAACTGTTTTTT
d_call: TRBD1; j_call: TRBJ1-1; v_call: TRBV6-5; clone_size: NA; cdr3_aa: CASTLNRDRNTEAFF; cdr3_nt: TGTGCCAGCACTTTAAACCGGGACAGGAACACTGAAGCTTTCTTT
d_call: TRBD1; j_call: TRBJ1-1; v_call: TRBV28; clone_size: NA; cdr3_aa: CASSRLSGGLNTEAFF; cdr3_nt: TGTGCCAGCAGTCGACTATCAGGGGGTTTGAACACTGAAGCTTTCTTT
d_call: TRBD2; j_call: TRBJ2-1; v_call: TRBV11-3; clone_size: NA; cdr3_aa: CASSLATSGNEQFF; cdr3_nt: TGTGCCAGCAGCTTAGCCACTAGCGGAAATGAGCAGTTCTTC
d_call: NA; j_call: TRBJ2-1; v_call: TRBV25-1; clone_size: NA; cdr3_aa: CASSERTGVWNYNEQFF; cdr3_nt: TGTGCCAGCAGTGAAAGAACGGGGGTTTGGAACTACAATGAGCAGTTCTTC
d_call: TRBD1; j_call: TRBJ2-3; v_call: TRBV2; clone_size: NA; cdr3_aa: CASRSTGRTSTDTQYF; cdr3_nt: TGTGCCAGCAGATCGACAGGGCGTACTAGCACAGATACGCAGTATTTT
d_call: NA; j_call: TRBJ1-1; v_call: TRBV15; clone_size: once; cdr3_aa: CATRTGRTEAFF; cdr3_nt: TGTGCCACTAGGACTGGACGCACTGAAGCTTTCTTT